This T cell receptor (beta chain) came from a study of blood T cells in healthy people across ages. The people who gave samples were healthy Caucasians from Russia, aged roughly 6 to 100. General study results and limits: In these data, TCR beta diversity tracked strongly with naive T cell percentage. Age showed a roughly linear inverse relationship with TCR beta diversity per million T cells.

The V and J ends lost 0 bases and 2 bases, in that order; junction bases with no gene match: 1. Germline V gene sequence: CDR1 MNHEY, CDR2 SVGAGI. The CDR3 runs to 16 residues. This clonotype was seen a handful of times. Antigen specificity is unknown. Alongside a J-beta primer mix, a sample-barcoded 5' primer served in a second PCR lasting roughly 7 to 12 cycles. TCRdb processed the 5' RACE reads anew with MiXCR; each CDR3 protein has one entry. The top ten hold approximately 31% of the sample, which has about 640,000 distinct CDR3 sequences, around 43% seen once. Sequencing input: blood. The chain combines TRBV6-5 with TRBJ2-6; 7 nucleotides agree with TRBD1. The sequence derives from an older man in good health. The CDR3 reads CASSYSGGAGANVLTF. The DNA of the CDR3 is TGTGCCAGCAGTTACTCAGGGGGCGCTGGGGCCAACGTCCTGACTTTC.